A single sample is the source of the 10 T cell receptor beta chains below, sequenced in a study of T cells expressing NK-cell markers. For each CDR3 protein, TCRdb gives one entry from its re-call of the 5' RACE reads, without DNA. The data include about 5,100 distinct CDR3 sequences; the top ten clones carry around 14%. The sample consisted of blood T cells: a sorted CD56 or NKG2C T cell subset, CD4+ or CD8+ T cells, or bulk PBMC T cells (not recorded which). These receptors were obtained from a man aged 18-30 years in good health.

The CDR3 is CASSIGGLAGLRTGELFF. The genes are TRBV19 and TRBJ2-2; there is no DNA to check the TCRdb D call of TRBD2. This CDR3 contains 18 residues. Germline CDR1 reads LNHDA; CDR2 reads SQIVND (reference sequence).

J is TRBJ2-7 and V is TRBV27; TCRdb's D call of TRBD2 is untestable without DNA. Germline V gives CDR1 MNHEY, CDR2 SMNVEV (reference sequence). This CDR3 spans 15 amino acids. The CDR3 region is CASSLSKGPSYEQYF.

In terms of frequency, this clonotype is medium-sized (0.01 to 0.1%). The rearrangement links TRBV28 to TRBJ2-1. Germline V CDR1 and CDR2: MDHEN, SYDVKM. The length of the CDR3 is 17 residues. CDR3 amino acids: CASSPPLPVCSYNEQFF.

The V and J genes are TRBV28 and TRBJ2-6; TCRdb proposes TRBD2, but this gene call is untestable without DNA. CDR1 and CDR2 from the germline V gene are MDHEN and SYDVKM. CDR3 length: 15 residues. CDR3 sequence reads: CASRPTASGANVLTF.

The V and J genes are TRBV25-1 and TRBJ1-4. CDR3 length: 15 amino acids. CDR1 is MGHDK and CDR2 is SYGVNS in the germline V gene. The CDR3 is CASSELRGPTEKLFF.

The chain's CDR3 is CASSQGLVSIQYF. The chain couples TRBV6-1 to TRBJ2-4; with no DNA, the TCRdb D assignment of TRBD2 cannot be verified. Germline CDR1 reads MNHNS; CDR2 reads SASEGT. This CDR3 comprises 13 residues.

By frequency, this clonotype registers medium-sized. The chain links TRBV15 to TRBJ2-1. The CDR3 consists of 16 residues. Germline V gives CDR1 LNHNV, CDR2 YYDKDF (reference sequence). CDR3 loop: CATSRGVESSYNEQFF. Together with reference TRBV15 and TRBJ2-1, the CDR3 gives the full variable domain: DAMVIQNPRYQVTQFGKPVTLSCSQTLNHNVMYWYQQKSSQAPKLLFHYYDKDFNNEADTPDNFQSRRPNTSFCFLDIRSPGLGDTAMYLCATSRGVESSYNEQFFGPGTRLTVL.

This clonotype is identified as medium-sized from frequency. The V call is TRBV11-2, the J call TRBJ2-1; the TCRdb call, TRBD2, lacks DNA for checking. The germline gives CDR1 SGHAT, CDR2 FQNNGV. The CDR3 runs 19 residues. CDR3 residues: CASSLGTSGKIGYLNEQFF.

The J gene is TRBJ2-7, the V gene TRBV9; TCRdb lists TRBD2, though no DNA is available to test this call. Germline CDR1 is SGDLS and CDR2 is YYNGEE. The CDR3 covers 14 residues. CDR3 loop: CASSRGLASYEQYF.

This sequence joins TRBV20-1 and TRBJ1-6. CDR1 is DFQATT and CDR2 is SNEGSKA in the germline V gene (reference sequence). This CDR3 contains 13 residues. The chain's CDR3 is CSARLRSQLSLHF.